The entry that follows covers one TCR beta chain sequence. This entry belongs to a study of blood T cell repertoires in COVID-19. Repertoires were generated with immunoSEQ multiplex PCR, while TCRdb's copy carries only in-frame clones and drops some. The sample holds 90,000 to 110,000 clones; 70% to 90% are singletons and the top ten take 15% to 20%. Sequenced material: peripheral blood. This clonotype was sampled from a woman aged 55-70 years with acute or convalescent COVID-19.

CDR3 sequence reads: CASSLVSGGKETQYF. In DNA form, the CDR3 reads TGCGCCAGCAGCTTGGTTAGCGGGGGGAAAGAGACCCAGTACTTC. The chain couples TRBV5-1 to TRBJ2-5; TRBD2 matches 10 bases. The trim removed 0 bases at V and 3 bases at J, leaving 2 bases unmatched. The CDR3 spans 15 residues. Germline CDR1 reads SGHRS; CDR2 reads YFSETQ. Using reference TRBV5-1 and TRBJ2-5 for the parts outside the CDR3, the full variable domain is KAGVTQTPRYLIKTRGQQVTLSCSPISGHRSVSWYQQTPGQGLQFLFEYFSETQRNKGNFPGRFSGRQFSNSRSEMNVSTLELGDSALYLCASSLVSGGKETQYFGPGTRLLVL.